The T cell receptor beta chain under discussion was sequenced for a study of T cells in Graves' hyperthyroidism and ophthalmopathy. Study-wide background: Peripheral blood was drawn at first diagnosis, prior to all treatment. Regarding the study as a whole: Ophthalmopathy was model-predicted a median around 6.1 months pre-onset.

The study left out patients who had uncontrolled infection, other autoimmune disease, pregnancy or lactation. The V gene end was trimmed by 4 bases and the J gene end by 2 bases; junction bases not matched to a gene: 12. The CDR3 loop spans 16 amino acids. Per the germline V gene, CDR1 is SGHRS and CDR2 is YFSETQ. TCR beta CDR3 sequences were amplified from RNA transcripts. HTBI primers were employed in a first-round RT-PCR of the TCR CDR3. TCRdb itself ran the multiplex PCR reads through MiXCR, one entry per CDR3 protein. The sample lists 250,000 to 300,000 distinct CDR3 sequences, roughly 15% seen once, with roughly 7.9% in the top ten. This clonotype showed up many times. Its antigen is currently unknown.

The clonotype comes from a woman between 35 and 50 years old with Graves' hyperthyroidism. The specimen sequenced was blood. This rearrangement joins TRBV5-1 to TRBJ2-7, with 7 bases aligning to TRBD2. For the CDR3, the DNA is TGCGCCAGCAGCCCACCCCGGGACTACTCAACCTACGAGCAGTACTTC. This translates into CASSPPRDYSTYEQYF.